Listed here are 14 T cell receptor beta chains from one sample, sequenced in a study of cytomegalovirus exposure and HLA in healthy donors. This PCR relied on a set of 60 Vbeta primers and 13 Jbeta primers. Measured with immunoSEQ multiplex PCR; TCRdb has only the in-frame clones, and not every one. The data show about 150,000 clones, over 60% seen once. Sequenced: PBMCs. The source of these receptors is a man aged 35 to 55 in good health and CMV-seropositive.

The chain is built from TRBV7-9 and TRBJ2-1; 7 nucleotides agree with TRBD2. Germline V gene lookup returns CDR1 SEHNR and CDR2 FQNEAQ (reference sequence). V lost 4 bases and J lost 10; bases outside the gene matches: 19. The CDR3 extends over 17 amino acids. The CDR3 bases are TGTGCCAGCAGCTCCCTGGGGGGGAAAGGGAAGGTGCAAGAGCAGTTCTTC. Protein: CASSSLGGKGKVQEQFF.

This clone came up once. The CDR3 sequence is CASSQGDTAFYEQYF. The CDR3 DNA reads TGCGCCAGCAGCCAAGGGGACACCGCCTTCTACGAGCAGTACTTC. The J gene is TRBJ2-7, the V gene TRBV4-1; a weak D match, TRBD1 (6 bases). This CDR3 spans 15 amino acids. V lost 1 base and J lost 3, with 13 bases in between. Germline-derived CDR1 and CDR2 are MGHRA and YSYEKL.

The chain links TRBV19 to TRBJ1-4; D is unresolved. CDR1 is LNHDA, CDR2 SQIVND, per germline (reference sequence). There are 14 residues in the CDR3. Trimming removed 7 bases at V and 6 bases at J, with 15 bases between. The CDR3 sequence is CASKTAGGDEKLFF. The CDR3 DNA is TGTGCCAGTAAAACGGCGGGAGGCGATGAAAAACTGTTTTTT.

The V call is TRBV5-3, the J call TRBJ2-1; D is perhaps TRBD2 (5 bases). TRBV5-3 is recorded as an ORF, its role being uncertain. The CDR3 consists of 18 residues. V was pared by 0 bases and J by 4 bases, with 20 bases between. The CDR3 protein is CARSLVGRERKRYNEQFF. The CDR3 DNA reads TGTGCCAGAAGCTTGGTAGGGCGAGAGCGGAAACGATACAATGAGCAGTTCTTC.

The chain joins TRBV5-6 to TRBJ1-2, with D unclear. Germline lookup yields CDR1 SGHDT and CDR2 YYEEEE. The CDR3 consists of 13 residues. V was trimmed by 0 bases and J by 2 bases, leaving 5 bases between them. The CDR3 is CASSLGMNYGYTF. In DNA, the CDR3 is TGTGCCAGCAGCTTGGGTATGAACTATGGCTACACCTTC.

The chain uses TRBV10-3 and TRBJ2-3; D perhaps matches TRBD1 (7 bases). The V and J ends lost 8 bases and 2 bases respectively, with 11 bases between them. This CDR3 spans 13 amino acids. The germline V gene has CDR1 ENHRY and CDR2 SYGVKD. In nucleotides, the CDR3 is TGTGCCATCGGAGGGACAGCCACAGATACGCAGTATTTT. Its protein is CAIGGTATDTQYF.

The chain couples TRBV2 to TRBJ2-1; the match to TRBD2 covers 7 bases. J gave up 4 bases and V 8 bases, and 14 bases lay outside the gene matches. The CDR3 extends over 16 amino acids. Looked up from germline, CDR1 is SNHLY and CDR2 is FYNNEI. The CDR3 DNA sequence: TGTGCCAGCTGTCTCAGAGGCGGGAGCGGTTACAATGAGCAGTTCTTC. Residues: CASCLRGGSGYNEQFF. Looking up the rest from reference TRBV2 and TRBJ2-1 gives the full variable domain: EPEVTQTPSHQVTQMGQEVILRCVPISNHLYFYWYRQILGQKVEFLVSFYNNEISEKSEIFDDQFSVERPDGSNFTLKIRSTKLEDSAMYFCASCLRGGSGYNEQFFGPGTRLTVL.

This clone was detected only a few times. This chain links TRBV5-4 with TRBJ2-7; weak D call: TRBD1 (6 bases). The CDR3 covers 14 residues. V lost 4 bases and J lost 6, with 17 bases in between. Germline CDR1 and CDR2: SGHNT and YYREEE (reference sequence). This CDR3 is CASSGGGRGGEQYF. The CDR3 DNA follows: TGTGCCAGCAGCGGCGGCGGAAGAGGGGGCGAGCAGTACTTC.

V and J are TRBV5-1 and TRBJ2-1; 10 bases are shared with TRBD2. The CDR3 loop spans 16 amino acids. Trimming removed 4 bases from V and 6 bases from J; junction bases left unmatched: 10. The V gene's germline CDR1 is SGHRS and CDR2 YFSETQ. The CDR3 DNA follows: TGCGCCAGCAGCCCCGGACTAGCGGCCTCTCTCAATGAGCAGTTCTTC. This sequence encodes CASSPGLAASLNEQFF.

CDR3 region: CASSVGQQETQYF. The CDR3 DNA reads TGTGCCAGCAGCGTAGGTCAGCAAGAGACCCAGTACTTC. This chain joins TRBV9 and TRBJ2-5; no clear D gene. The CDR3 has 13 amino acids. Germline CDR1 is SGDLS and CDR2 is YYNGEE. Between the trimmed V and J ends, which lost 0 bases and 2 bases, there was a span of 5 bases. The full variable domain, completed using reference TRBV9 and TRBJ2-5, is DSGVTQTPKHLITATGQRVTLRCSPRSGDLSVYWYQQSLDQGLQFLIQYYNGEERAKGNILERFSAQQFPDLHSELNLSSLELGDSALYFCASSVGQQETQYFGPGTRLLVL.

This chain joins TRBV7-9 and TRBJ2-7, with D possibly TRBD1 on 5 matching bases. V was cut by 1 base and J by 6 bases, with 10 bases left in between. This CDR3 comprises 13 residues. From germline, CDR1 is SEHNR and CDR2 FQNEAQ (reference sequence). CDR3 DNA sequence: TGTGCCAGCAGCTTAGAGGACACTCGCGAGCAGTACTTC. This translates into CASSLEDTREQYF.

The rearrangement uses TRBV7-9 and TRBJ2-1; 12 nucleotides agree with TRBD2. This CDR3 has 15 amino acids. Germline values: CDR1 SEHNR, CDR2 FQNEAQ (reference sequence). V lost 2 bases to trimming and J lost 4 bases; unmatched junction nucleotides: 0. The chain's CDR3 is CASSLLAGGYNEQFF. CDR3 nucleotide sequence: TGTGCCAGCAGCTTACTAGCGGGAGGGTACAATGAGCAGTTCTTC.

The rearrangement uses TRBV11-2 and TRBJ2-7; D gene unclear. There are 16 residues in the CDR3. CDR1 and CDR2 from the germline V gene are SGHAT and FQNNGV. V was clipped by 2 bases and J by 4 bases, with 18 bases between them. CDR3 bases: TGTGCCAGCAGCTTACTAGATTCTACCTCATTGTACGAGCAGTACTTC. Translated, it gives CASSLLDSTSLYEQYF.

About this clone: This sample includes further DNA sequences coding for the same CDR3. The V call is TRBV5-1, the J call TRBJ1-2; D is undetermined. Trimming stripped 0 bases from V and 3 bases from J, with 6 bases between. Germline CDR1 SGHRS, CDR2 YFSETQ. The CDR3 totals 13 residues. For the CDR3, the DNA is TGCGCCAGCAGCTTGGCGGGAGACTATGGCTACACCTTC. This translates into CASSLAGDYGYTF. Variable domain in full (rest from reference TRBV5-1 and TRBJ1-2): KAGVTQTPRYLIKTRGQQVTLSCSPISGHRSVSWYQQTPGQGLQFLFEYFSETQRNKGNFPGRFSGRQFSNSRSEMNVSTLELGDSALYLCASSLAGDYGYTFGSGTRLTVV.